This TCR beta chain was identified in a study of T-cell memory formation after mild COVID-19. Study overall: TCR clustering was largely donor specific.

TCRdb reprocessed the 5' RACE reads with MiXCR, giving one entry per CDR3 protein. The profile covers around 340,000 distinct CDR3 sequences, with roughly an eighth appearing a single time and about 24% taken by the ten largest. The CDR3 is 13 amino acids. V dropped 0 bases and J dropped 9 bases, with 12 bases sitting between them. Germline values: CDR1 LNHNV, CDR2 YYDKDF (reference sequence). This clonotype was seen many times. The receptor was derived from a man aged 18 to 29 who had mild COVID-19 (a few samples of this study predate the infection). Cell type and time point are not known. The specimen was PBMCs or a T cell subset sorted from them (not recorded which). The chain couples TRBV15 to TRBJ2-7; D gene unclear. CDR3 region: CATSREDPYVQYF. In DNA form, the CDR3 reads TGTGCCACCAGCAGAGAGGACCCCTATGTGCAGTACTTC.